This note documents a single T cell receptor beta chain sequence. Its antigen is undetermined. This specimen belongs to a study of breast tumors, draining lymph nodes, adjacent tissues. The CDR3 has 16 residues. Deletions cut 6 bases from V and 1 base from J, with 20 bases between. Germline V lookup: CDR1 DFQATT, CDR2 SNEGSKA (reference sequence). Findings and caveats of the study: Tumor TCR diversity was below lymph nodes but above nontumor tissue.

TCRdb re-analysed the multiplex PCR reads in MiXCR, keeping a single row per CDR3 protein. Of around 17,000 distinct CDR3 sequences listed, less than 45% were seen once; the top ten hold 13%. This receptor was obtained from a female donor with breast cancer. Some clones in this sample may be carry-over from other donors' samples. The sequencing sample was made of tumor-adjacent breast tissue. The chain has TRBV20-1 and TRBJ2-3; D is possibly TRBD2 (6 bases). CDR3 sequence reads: CSAGDGSWGGTDTQYF. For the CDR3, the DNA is TGCAGTGCGGGGGACGGGAGCTGGGGTGGCACAGATACGCAGTATTTT.